One sample yielded the 24 T cell receptor beta chains listed below, sequenced in a study of blood T cell repertoires in COVID-19. Sequencing was performed with immunoSEQ multiplex PCR; in TCRdb, only in-frame clones are kept and a portion is missing. The profile covers approximately 70,000 clones, with 82% appearing a single time and 8.5% to 10% taken by the ten largest. Sequencing was performed on peripheral blood. Receptors originate from a woman of 80 years or more with acute or convalescent COVID-19.

The chain uses TRBV4-1 and TRBJ2-6, with D perhaps TRBD1 (5 bases). V was pared by 4 bases and J by 0 bases, with 19 bases between. Looked up from germline, CDR1 is MGHRA and CDR2 is YSYEKL. The CDR3 length is 19 residues. In DNA form, the CDR3 reads TGCGCCAGCAGCCTTCAAGCACTGGGGCTCGGCTCTGGGGCCAACGTCCTGACTTTC. Translating gives CASSLQALGLGSGANVLTF.

This chain links TRBV5-6 with TRBJ2-4; D perhaps matches TRBD2 (6 bases). V was shortened by 3 bases and J by 10 bases, with 14 bases between the two germline ends. The germline V gene encodes CDR1 SGHDT and CDR2 YYEEEE. The CDR3 contains 13 residues. The CDR3 nucleotides read TGTGCCAGCAGCTCTGGGGGAGGACGAATTCAGTACTTC. This codes for CASSSGGGRIQYF. The full variable domain, rest sourced from reference TRBV5-6 and TRBJ2-4, is DAGVTQSPTHLIKTRGQQVTLRCSPKSGHDTVSWYQQALGQGPQFIFQYYEEEERQRGNFPDRFSGHQFPNYSSELNVNALLLGDSALYLCASSSGGGRIQYFGAGTRLSVL.

The rearrangement uses TRBV6-1 and TRBJ2-5; TRBD1 agrees at 8 bases. The CDR3 covers 12 residues. The germline CDR1 and CDR2 sequences are MNHNS and SASEGT. Trimming cost V 2 bases and J 11 bases; bases outside gene matches: 4. The CDR3 bases are TGTGCCAGCAGTGAAATGGGACAGGCGCAGTACTTC. Translated: CASSEMGQAQYF.

The chain carries TRBV5-1 and TRBJ1-1, with 7 bases fitting TRBD1. The CDR3 spans 14 residues. V was clipped by 2 bases and J by 1 base; unmatched bases: 2. Germline CDR1 reads SGHRS; CDR2 reads YFSETQ. The CDR3 sequence is CASSFGTANTEAFF. DNA for the CDR3: TGCGCCAGCAGCTTTGGGACAGCGAACACTGAAGCTTTCTTT.

This clone was detected only a few times. The chain links TRBV5-6 to TRBJ2-7; 7 bases fit TRBD2. Looked up from germline, CDR1 is SGHDT and CDR2 is YYEEEE. The CDR3 is 16 residues long. The V and J ends lost 0 bases and 6 bases, in that order; junction bases with no gene match: 12. CDR3 bases: TGTGCCAGCAGCTTGGGCGGGGGTCTATTGGGCAGCGAGCAGTACTTC. It translates to CASSLGGGLLGSEQYF.

V and J are TRBV6-5 and TRBJ1-1; D gene uncertain. Per germline, CDR1 MNHEY and CDR2 SVGAGI. The CDR3 extends over 15 amino acids. Trimming pared 2 bases from V and 2 bases from J, leaving 12 bases between. This chain's CDR3 is CASSYGRVGNTEAFF. CDR3 nucleotides: TGTGCCAGCAGTTACGGCCGGGTGGGTAACACTGAAGCTTTCTTT.

The chain links TRBV2 to TRBJ1-6, with no clear D. V lost 7 bases and J lost 6, with 13 bases in between. The CDR3 consists of 14 residues. From germline, CDR1 is SNHLY and CDR2 FYNNEI. The chain's CDR3 is CASTRRDGNSPLHF. The CDR3 nucleotides are TGTGCCAGCACTAGACGGGATGGTAATTCACCCCTCCACTTT.

This chain's CDR3 is CASSAAGNYGYTF. The CDR3, as DNA: TGTGCCAGCAGTGCGGCGGGGAACTATGGCTACACCTTC. The chain uses TRBV6-4 and TRBJ1-2; D unresolved. V was trimmed by 4 bases and J by 2 bases, leaving 8 bases between them. Germline CDR1 MRHNA, CDR2 SNTAGT. The CDR3 loop spans 13 amino acids.

The chain joins TRBV2 to TRBJ1-6; tentatively, D is TRBD1 (6 bases). Germline V gene sequence: CDR1 SNHLY, CDR2 FYNNEI. CDR3 size: 16 residues. Trimming removed 6 bases at V and 0 bases at J, with 12 bases between. The CDR3 reads CASRGDRSSYNSPLHF. CDR3 DNA: TGTGCCAGCAGGGGAGACAGGAGCTCCTATAATTCACCCCTCCACTTT.

The rearrangement joins TRBV11-2 to TRBJ1-1; D is perhaps TRBD1 (5 bases). This CDR3 region has 15 residues. Germline values: CDR1 SGHAT, CDR2 FQNNGV. Trimming pared 5 bases from V and 4 bases from J, leaving 17 bases between. As DNA, the CDR3 is TGTGCCAGCAGCCCCTGGGAGGGGAAGGGCACTGAAGCTTTCTTT. Protein sequence: CASSPWEGKGTEAFF.

This clone was recorded once. The gene calls are TRBV10-1 and TRBJ2-3; 9 nucleotides match TRBD1. The ends lost 3 bases at V and 8 bases at J; junction bases unmatched: 6. The germline V gene encodes CDR1 WNHNN and CDR2 SYGVQD (reference sequence). This CDR3 has 14 residues. This CDR3 reads CASSDRDRGATQYF. The CDR3 DNA is TGCGCCAGCAGTGATAGAGACAGGGGGGCTACGCAGTATTTT.

V and J are TRBV10-3 and TRBJ2-1, with 7 bases aligning to TRBD2. The CDR3 contains 12 residues. CDR1 is ENHRY and CDR2 is SYGVKD in the germline V gene. V gave up 8 bases and J gave up 9 bases; unmatched junction bases: 7. CDR3 loop: CAIGGVLREQFF. The DNA for the CDR3 is TGTGCCATCGGGGGGGTGCTTCGTGAGCAGTTCTTC.

The chain is built from TRBV25-1 and TRBJ1-2; 9 bases are shared with TRBD1. The germline V gene has CDR1 MGHDK and CDR2 SYGVNS. The trim removed 4 bases at V and 7 bases at J, leaving 4 bases unmatched. The CDR3 spans 13 residues. The CDR3 bases are TGTGCCAGCAGTGGGGACAGGGCGCGTGGCTACACCTTC. The encoded protein is CASSGDRARGYTF.

The V and J genes are TRBV5-1 and TRBJ2-6, with TRBD1 matching 7 bases. The CDR3 runs 18 residues. The germline V gene encodes CDR1 SGHRS and CDR2 YFSETQ. V was pared by 3 bases and J by 3 bases, with 12 bases of the junction left unmatched. The CDR3 loop is CASSYPRDSLLGANVLTF. Written as DNA, the CDR3 is TGCGCCAGCAGCTATCCCCGGGACAGTCTACTTGGGGCCAACGTCCTGACTTTC.

The chain is built from TRBV5-1 and TRBJ2-5, with D perhaps TRBD2 (5 bases). Per the germline V gene, CDR1 is SGHRS and CDR2 is YFSETQ. The CDR3 is 16 residues long. V was cut by 1 base and J by 4 bases, with 17 bases left in between. CDR3 residues: CASSLISRALGETQYF. Written as DNA, the CDR3 is TGCGCCAGCAGCTTGATTTCGCGGGCCCTCGGAGAGACCCAGTACTTC.

This clone was seen a few times. This chain joins TRBV7-2 and TRBJ1-6; 8 nucleotides agree with TRBD1. CDR3 length equals 14 residues. J lost 9 bases, V lost 1 base, and 2 bases had no gene match. Germline-derived CDR1 and CDR2 are SGHTA and FQGNSA. This CDR3 reads CASSLGTGLSPLHF. Here the CDR3 DNA reads TGTGCCAGCAGCTTAGGGACAGGGCTTTCACCCCTCCACTTT.

The CDR3 DNA reads as TGTGCCAGCAAAGCTGCAGGGGGAACCCAGTACTTC. This codes for CASKAAGGTQYF. The J gene is TRBJ2-5, the V gene TRBV6-5, with 7 bases that match TRBD1. V gave up 7 bases and J gave up 8 bases; unmatched junction bases: 7. This CDR3 region has 12 residues. Germline V gene lookup returns CDR1 MNHEY and CDR2 SVGAGI.

DNA for the CDR3: TGTGCCAGCAGTCTAGACAGGGGCATTAGGGAGACCCAGTACTTC. As protein: CASSLDRGIRETQYF. The rearrangement joins TRBV6-5 to TRBJ2-5, with TRBD1 matching 8 bases. V was clipped by 5 bases and J by 5 bases; unmatched bases: 10. Per germline, CDR1 MNHEY and CDR2 SVGAGI. The CDR3 loop spans 15 amino acids.

The J gene is TRBJ1-1, the V gene TRBV5-6, with TRBD1 matching 11 bases. The CDR3 contains 16 residues. J lost 4 bases, V lost 5 bases, and 10 bases had no gene match. Germline V gene data show CDR1 as SGHDT and CDR2 as YYEEEE. DNA for the CDR3: TGTGCCAGCAGAAGACGGACAGGGGGCGGTAGCACTGAAGCTTTCTTT. Its protein is CASRRRTGGGSTEAFF.

The gene calls are TRBV5-1 and TRBJ1-5; D is possibly TRBD1 (5 bases). Germline assignment: CDR1 SGHRS and CDR2 YFSETQ. V lost 0 bases and J 1 base, leaving 5 bases between the germline ends. The CDR3 totals 14 residues. CDR3 sequence (DNA): TGCGCCAGCAGCTTGGAGGGGAGCAATCAGCCCCAGCATTTT. This codes for CASSLEGSNQPQHF.

This clone was seen more than once but under ten times. The chain has TRBV19 and TRBJ1-1; 8 bases align to TRBD1. Trimming removed 7 bases from V and 1 base from J; junction bases left unmatched: 8. This CDR3 comprises 15 residues. From germline, CDR1 is LNHDA and CDR2 SQIVND (reference sequence). The chain's CDR3 is CASTNRGTGNTEAFF. In DNA form, the CDR3 reads TGTGCCAGTACTAATAGGGGGACAGGGAACACTGAAGCTTTCTTT.

This chain links TRBV10-1 with TRBJ2-7, with 11 bases aligning to TRBD1. Trimming at V came to 0 bases and at J to 9 bases, leaving 7 bases not matched to a gene. Germline CDR1 is WNHNN and CDR2 is SYGVQD (reference sequence). This CDR3 has 15 amino acids. CDR3 sequence: CASSESRTGGVRQYF. The CDR3 DNA reads as TGCGCCAGCAGTGAGTCAAGGACAGGGGGCGTCAGGCAGTACTTC.

The chain carries TRBV2 and TRBJ2-2; 9 bases match TRBD1. This CDR3 region has 15 residues. Looked up from germline, CDR1 is SNHLY and CDR2 is FYNNEI. The V and J ends lost 5 bases and 6 bases, in that order; junction bases with no gene match: 7. The CDR3 bases are TGTGCCAGCAGTCCAACCGGGACAGGGCCCGGGGAGCTGTTTTTT. Amino acid sequence: CASSPTGTGPGELFF.

This clone was picked up a small number of times. The genes are TRBV6-1 and TRBJ1-2, with 8 bases matching TRBD1. J was trimmed by 6 bases and V by 3 bases; bases with no gene match: 9. This CDR3 has 15 amino acids. Germline CDR1 reads MNHNS; CDR2 reads SASEGT. In DNA, the CDR3 is TGTGCCAGCAGTGACCGGACAGGGTGGAGGCATGGCTACACCTTC. This translates into CASSDRTGWRHGYTF.